This T cell receptor beta chain was sequenced during a study of STAT5B mutations in CD4+ large granular lymphocyte leukemia (dated by TCRdb to between 2020 and 2023). About the study as a whole: Among healthy controls, the CDR3 'QG' motif was associated with a particular HLA allele. The study compared the TCRbeta repertoires of patients with CD4+ T-cell large granular lymphocyte leukemia against those of healthy blood donors. The purity of purified fractions was confirmed by flow cytometry on FACSCanto II or FACSVerse to exceed 95% among lymphocytes.

The healthy controls were over 30 blood donors, and the buffy coats of these donors were supplied by the Finnish Red Cross blood service. All TCR-sequenced material derived from peripheral blood: patient blood samples and healthy donor buffy coats. Ficoll-Hypaque gradient centrifugation was used to isolate peripheral blood mononuclear cells. CD4+ cells were purified magnetically from the buffy coats of healthy controls. The Gentra Puregene Cell and Tissue kit was used for genomic DNA extraction, and quantification was performed on a Qubit 2.0 fluorometer. CDR1 and CDR2 were assigned from the germline V gene as SGDLS and YYNGEE. V was cut back by 0 bases and J by 7 bases, leaving a gap of 10 bases between them. The cysteine opens and the phenylalanine closes a CDR3 of 13 amino acids. Solely the CDR3 DNA is kept, with 39 bases framed from the first base. Study-wide findings and limitations: Compared with healthy CD4+ repertoires, CD4-sorted patient repertoires appeared more clonal, and this difference remained even after the putative leukemic clones were removed. Enrichment of TRBV06-family usage was observed among the top patient clones (8/27) relative to healthy controls (2/35). Each patient's main leukemic clonotypes were private, but about a quarter of these clonotypes showed up at low frequency in the non-leukemic repertoires of other patients. The data were not HLA-matched, and the higher clonality in CD4+ T-LGLL than in CD8+ T-LGLL could be due to the relatively small sample size.

Concerning this clone: The antigen it binds to is not known. No base quality values were provided; no much bigger clone lies one nucleotide off.

TCRbeta rearrangements were sequenced from genomic DNA using the immunoSEQ assay at survey resolution. Regarding the original processing steps: In the TCR sequencing data, the lowest productive clonotype frequency that could be detected was 2.59 x 10-5. Analyses included only productive TCRbeta rearrangements, meaning complete and in-frame sequences. Sample clonality was computed as Simpson clonality in the immunoSEQ Analyzer version 3.0. Clones were grouped by frequency into very rare, small, medium, large (1-20%) or hyperexpanded (>20%) categories. Generation probabilities were estimated with OLGA 1.2.3, V-gene circos plots were generated with VDJtools, specificities were searched for in VDJdb, and CDR3 motifs were identified with GLIPH. TCRdb holds this immuneACCESS table with in-frame rearrangements only. Some clones are missing; in checked studies, unresolved V genes explain under half, and the rest has no known cause. The D gene and trimming were derived from the DNA, and the V and J assignments and clone size from that table. The sample includes over 30,000 clones, with approximately 82% observed a single time. About 7% of the sample belongs to the ten largest clones.

This TCR was sampled from a human donor in good health. The rearranged chain carries TRBV9 and TRBJ1-1, with no confidently assigned D gene. The sequenced sample was CD4+ T cells from blood buffy coats. The DNA is as follows: TGTGCCAGCAGCGTAGTCGGCGCGGGTGAAGCTTTCTTT. The translation is CASSVVGAGEAFF.